This TCR beta chain appears in the sequencing data of a study of OX40 agonist ivuxolimab in advanced cancers. Regarding the study as a whole: The investigators did not determine what antigen specificity the expanded peripheral T cells had.

This CDR3 is built from 13 residues. Germline V gene sequence: CDR1 GTSNPN, CDR2 SVGIG (reference sequence). Deletions cut 8 bases from V and 2 bases from J, with 12 bases between. Exclusion of a patient followed from autoimmune disease history or systemic immunosuppression. As to this clone: Its cognate antigen is unknown.

TCRdb keeps only in-frame clones here, not all; method: immunoSEQ multiplex PCR. The sample has some 80,000 clones; 80% to 95% are singletons. This material consisted of CD4+ or CD8+ T cells sorted from blood, taken in a trial of the OX40 agonist ivuxolimab. The sequence came from an adult with an advanced solid tumor such as melanoma, head and neck, liver or kidney cancer. The chain combines TRBV30 with TRBJ2-2; D is perhaps TRBD1 (5 bases). CDR3 sequence (DNA): TGTGCCCGGGCGACAGTCAACACCGGGGAGCTGTTTTTT. This gives the protein CARATVNTGELFF.